Listed below are T cell receptor beta chains from one sample, sequenced in a study of T cells in localized non-small cell lung cancer. TCRdb's copy holds only in-frame clones and misses some; the assay was immunoSEQ multiplex PCR. The repertoire includes under 30,000 clones, about 88% of them detected once, and roughly 13% sits in the top ten. The sample in question was peripheral blood, obtained before any cancer treatment. The receptors were sampled from an older female donor with stage I lung adenocarcinoma. CDR3s include the opening cysteine and the closing phenylalanine or tryptophan. The D gene is left open where the match is weak. Clone size appears in some rows only: once, few, many, or a class for an expanded clone.

v_call: TRBV6-6; j_call: TRBJ2-7; clone_size: few; d_call: .; cdr3_aa: CASSYSVLGATYEQYF; cdr3_nt: TGTGCCAGCAGTTACTCTGTCTTAGGGGCAACCTACGAGCAGTACTTC
v_call: TRBV10-2; j_call: TRBJ2-3; clone_size: .; d_call: TRBD2; cdr3_aa: CASSESRSGRIDTQYF; cdr3_nt: TGCGCCAGCAGTGAGTCTCGAAGCGGGAGGATAGATACGCAGTATTTT
v_call: TRBV7-2; j_call: TRBJ1-2; clone_size: .; d_call: .; cdr3_aa: CASSLSGSSYGYTF; cdr3_nt: TGTGCCAGCAGCTTATCGGGCAGCTCCTATGGCTACACCTTC
v_call: TRBV6-5; j_call: TRBJ2-7; clone_size: .; d_call: .; cdr3_aa: CASSYDGSYEQYF; cdr3_nt: TGTGCCAGCAGTTACGACGGATCCTACGAGCAGTACTTC
v_call: TRBV20-1; j_call: TRBJ1-1; clone_size: .; d_call: .; cdr3_aa: CSWKNTEAFF; cdr3_nt: TGCAGTTGGAAGAACACTGAAGCTTTCTTT
v_call: TRBV6-5; j_call: TRBJ1-2; clone_size: .; d_call: .; cdr3_aa: CASSYGDGYTF; cdr3_nt: TGTGCCAGCAGTTATGGGGATGGCTACACCTTC
v_call: TRBV7-2; j_call: TRBJ1-5; clone_size: .; d_call: TRBD1; cdr3_aa: CATADRVGQPQHF; cdr3_nt: TGTGCCACTGCGGACAGGGTCGGTCAGCCCCAGCATTTT
v_call: TRBV27; j_call: TRBJ2-1; clone_size: .; d_call: .; cdr3_aa: CASKGAYNEQFF; cdr3_nt: TGTGCCTCGAAGGGGGCCTACAATGAGCAGTTCTTC
v_call: TRBV7-6; j_call: TRBJ1-1; clone_size: .; d_call: .; cdr3_aa: CASSLGGGGTNTEAFF; cdr3_nt: TGTGCCAGCAGCTTAGGGGGGGGAGGGACGAACACTGAAGCTTTCTTT
v_call: TRBV15; j_call: TRBJ2-7; clone_size: .; d_call: .; cdr3_aa: CATSRGQVSDEQYF; cdr3_nt: TGTGCCACCAGCAGAGGCCAGGTAAGCGACGAGCAGTACTTC
v_call: TRBV7-9; j_call: TRBJ2-5; clone_size: .; d_call: TRBD2; cdr3_aa: CASSLVSGGDETQYF; cdr3_nt: TGTGCCAGCAGCTTAGTTTCCGGGGGGGACGAGACCCAGTACTTC
v_call: TRBV27; j_call: TRBJ2-6; clone_size: .; d_call: .; cdr3_aa: CASSLTNWLQSRANVLTF; cdr3_nt: TGTGCCAGCAGTCTGACAAACTGGCTACAAAGTCGGGCCAACGTCCTGACTTTC
v_call: TRBV29-1; j_call: TRBJ2-3; clone_size: once; d_call: .; cdr3_aa: CSVDQGLADTQYF; cdr3_nt: TGCAGCGTTGATCAGGGGCTTGCAGATACGCAGTATTTT
v_call: TRBV14; j_call: TRBJ2-5; clone_size: .; d_call: TRBD2; cdr3_aa: CASSQWTSGSLETQYF; cdr3_nt: TGTGCCAGCAGCCAATGGACTAGCGGGAGTTTAGAGACCCAGTACTTC
v_call: TRBV7-2; j_call: TRBJ1-2; clone_size: few; d_call: .; cdr3_aa: CASSFVNTGAWGYTF; cdr3_nt: TGTGCCAGCAGCTTTGTCAATACGGGGGCTTGGGGCTACACCTTC
v_call: TRBV9; j_call: TRBJ2-1; clone_size: few; d_call: TRBD2; cdr3_aa: CASSILSTSGVEQFF; cdr3_nt: TGTGCCAGCAGCATCCTCTCGACTAGCGGAGTTGAGCAGTTCTTC
v_call: TRBV7-9; j_call: TRBJ2-7; clone_size: .; d_call: .; cdr3_aa: CASSWRSNIYF; cdr3_nt: TGTGCCAGCAGCTGGCGGAGCAATATTTACTTC
v_call: TRBV6-5; j_call: TRBJ1-5; clone_size: .; d_call: .; cdr3_aa: CASSYSWEGNQPQHF; cdr3_nt: TGTGCCAGCAGTTACTCGTGGGAGGGGAATCAGCCCCAGCATTTT
v_call: TRBV18; j_call: TRBJ2-1; clone_size: few; d_call: TRBD2; cdr3_aa: CASSPKRREHNEQFF; cdr3_nt: TGTGCCAGCTCACCAAAAAGGCGGGAGCACAATGAGCAGTTCTTC
v_call: TRBV19; j_call: TRBJ2-1; clone_size: .; d_call: TRBD2; cdr3_aa: CASSIEVASGREQFF; cdr3_nt: TGTGCCAGTAGTATAGAGGTTGCTAGCGGGAGGGAGCAGTTCTTC
v_call: TRBV9; j_call: TRBJ1-1; clone_size: .; d_call: TRBD1; cdr3_aa: CASSPWDRVFGTEAFF; cdr3_nt: TGTGCCAGCAGCCCTTGGGACAGGGTGTTTGGTACTGAAGCTTTCTTT
v_call: TRBV5-1; j_call: TRBJ2-3; clone_size: .; d_call: .; cdr3_aa: CASKRRGPNTDTQYF; cdr3_nt: TGCGCCAGCAAACGGAGGGGGCCAAACACAGATACGCAGTATTTT
v_call: TRBV5-1; j_call: TRBJ2-3; clone_size: .; d_call: TRBD2; cdr3_aa: CASSLVLAGTSNTDTQYF; cdr3_nt: TGCGCCAGCAGCTTGGTTCTAGCGGGGACCTCTAACACAGATACGCAGTATTTT
v_call: TRBV9; j_call: TRBJ2-7; clone_size: .; d_call: TRBD1; cdr3_aa: CASSAGTGDLHEQYF; cdr3_nt: TGTGCCAGCAGCGCTGGGACAGGGGATCTCCACGAGCAGTACTTC
v_call: TRBV25-1; j_call: TRBJ2-5; clone_size: .; d_call: .; cdr3_aa: CASFSENQETQYF; cdr3_nt: TGTGCCAGCTTCTCGGAGAACCAAGAGACCCAGTACTTC
v_call: TRBV5-1; j_call: TRBJ1-2; clone_size: .; d_call: TRBD1; cdr3_aa: CASSFFGTGGVDYGYTF; cdr3_nt: TGCGCCAGCAGCTTCTTTGGGACAGGGGGCGTTGACTATGGCTACACCTTC
v_call: TRBV6-1; j_call: TRBJ1-6; clone_size: .; d_call: .; cdr3_aa: CASRLGARSPLHF; cdr3_nt: TGTGCCAGTCGTCTAGGGGCAAGATCACCCCTCCACTTT
v_call: TRBV5-4; j_call: TRBJ1-1; clone_size: .; d_call: .; cdr3_aa: CASSRLLNTEAFF; cdr3_nt: TGTGCCAGCAGCCGCTTATTGAACACTGAAGCTTTCTTT
v_call: TRBV21-1; j_call: TRBJ1-5; clone_size: .; d_call: .; cdr3_aa: CASSKGTGGEQPQHF; cdr3_nt: TGTGCCAGCAGCAAAGGAACAGGGGGAGAACAGCCCCAGCATTTT
v_call: TRBV5-4; j_call: TRBJ2-2; clone_size: .; d_call: .; cdr3_aa: CASSPKGGVAGELFF; cdr3_nt: TGTGCCAGCAGCCCCAAGGGGGGGGTGGCCGGGGAGCTGTTTTTT
v_call: TRBV5-1; j_call: TRBJ1-1; clone_size: once; d_call: TRBD1; cdr3_aa: CASSQDRGRVNTEAFF; cdr3_nt: TGCGCCAGCAGCCAGGACAGGGGGCGGGTGAACACTGAAGCTTTCTTT
v_call: TRBV19; j_call: TRBJ1-2; clone_size: .; d_call: .; cdr3_aa: CASSVGSGARGGYTF; cdr3_nt: TGTGCCAGTAGTGTAGGGTCAGGGGCGCGCGGGGGCTACACCTTC
v_call: TRBV7-2; j_call: TRBJ2-2; clone_size: .; d_call: .; cdr3_aa: CASSASTSRNTGELFF; cdr3_nt: TGTGCCAGCAGCGCCTCAACCTCGAGGAACACCGGGGAGCTGTTTTTT
v_call: TRBV19; j_call: TRBJ1-5; clone_size: .; d_call: .; cdr3_aa: CASSIGPQGGQPQHF; cdr3_nt: TGTGCCAGTAGTATAGGCCCACAGGGAGGCCAGCCCCAGCATTTT